Detailed here is one T cell receptor beta chain. The assay was immunoSEQ multiplex PCR, and TCRdb's table has in-frame clones only and misses some. Here the sample spans about 88,000 clones, about 90% being singletons. This sample is drawn from a study of T cells after somatic rescue of genetic block. Germline assignment: CDR1 MGHRA and CDR2 YSYEKL. There are 15 residues in the CDR3. With V trimmed by 2 bases and J by 6 bases, 7 bases remained unmatched. The sequence derives from a woman aged 18-29 years. Sequenced sample: peripheral blood mononuclear cells (PBMCs). The chain has TRBV4-1 and TRBJ2-3; 8 bases fit TRBD2. The CDR3 DNA reads TGCGCCAGCAGCCAAACTAGCGGAAGGGGTGATACGCAGTATTTT. Its translation: CASSQTSGRGDTQYF.